The T cell receptor (beta chain) described here comes from a study of blood T cell repertoires in COVID-19. Overall study: The cDNA or gDNA used as material had been derived from T cells, B-cell-depleted T cells, or PBMCs.

Trimming shortened V by 1 base and J by 1 base, and 13 bases separated the two germline ends. This CDR3 is built from 16 residues. Germline-derived CDR1 and CDR2 are SGHVS and FNYEAQ. The authors' processing: Reference gene primer amplification in the assay estimated nucleated cell counts. Sequencing was performed with immunoSEQ multiplex PCR; in TCRdb, only in-frame clones are kept and a portion is missing. For V, J and clone size, that table is used; D and trimming come from the DNA. The data contain over 85,000 clones, roughly 82% of them seen just once; the ten biggest clones take up around 4.5%.

This rearrangement joins TRBV7-6 to TRBJ1-1; tentatively, D is TRBD1 (6 bases). Sequenced material: peripheral blood. The source of this sequence is a human donor in a cohort sampled during active COVID-19. Here the CDR3 DNA reads TGTGCCAGCAGCTTAGTTCCCGCAGGGGCGAACACTGAAGCTTTCTTT. Residues: CASSLVPAGANTEAFF.